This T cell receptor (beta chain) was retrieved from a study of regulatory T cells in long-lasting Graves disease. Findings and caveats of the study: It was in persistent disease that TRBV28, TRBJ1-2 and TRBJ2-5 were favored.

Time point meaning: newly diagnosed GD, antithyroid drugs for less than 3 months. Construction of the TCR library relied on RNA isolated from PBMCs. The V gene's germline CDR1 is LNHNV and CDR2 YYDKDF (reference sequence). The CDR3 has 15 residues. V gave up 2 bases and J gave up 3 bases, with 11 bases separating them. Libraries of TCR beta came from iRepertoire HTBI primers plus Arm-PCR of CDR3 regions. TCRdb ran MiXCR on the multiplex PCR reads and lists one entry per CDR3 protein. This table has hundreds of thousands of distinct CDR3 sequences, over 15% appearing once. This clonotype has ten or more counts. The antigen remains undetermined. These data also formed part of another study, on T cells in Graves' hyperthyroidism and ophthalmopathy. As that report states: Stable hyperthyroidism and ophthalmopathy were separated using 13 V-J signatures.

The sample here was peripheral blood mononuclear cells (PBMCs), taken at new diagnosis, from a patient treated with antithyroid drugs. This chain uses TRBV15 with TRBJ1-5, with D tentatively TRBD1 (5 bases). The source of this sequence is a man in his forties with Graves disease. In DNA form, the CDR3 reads TGTGCCACCAGCAGATTAGGACAAGACAATCAGCCCCAGCATTTT. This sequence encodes CATSRLGQDNQPQHF.